A single sample is the source of the 26 T cell receptor beta chains below, sequenced in a study of early stage breast cancer tumors. Only in-frame clones appear in the TCRdb table, and some are missing; sequencing was by immunoSEQ multiplex PCR. This table has just over 50,000 clones, 78% appearing once. Material for sequencing was blood. Source of these receptors: a middle-aged person with breast cancer.

The V and J genes are TRBV6-1 and TRBJ1-1; the D is unclear. The V gene lost 7 bases and the J gene lost 5 bases, with 11 bases spanning the gap. Germline CDR1 and CDR2: MNHNS and SASEGT. This CDR3 contains 12 residues. The CDR3 DNA follows: TGTGCCAGCACCTTTCGAGAGACTGAAGCTTTCTTT. Protein product: CASTFRETEAFF.

The chain uses TRBV28 and TRBJ1-5, with D possibly TRBD1 on 6 matching bases. The germline gives CDR1 MDHEN, CDR2 SYDVKM. The CDR3 has 14 amino acids. Trimming took 4 bases from V and 7 from J, leaving 14 bases between them. This CDR3 reads CASSSIGGFQPQHF. For the CDR3, the DNA is TGTGCCAGCAGTTCGATTGGGGGCTTCCAGCCCCAGCATTTT.

The chain couples TRBV27 to TRBJ1-1; D not certain. The CDR3 has 16 amino acids. Trimming left V 0 bases short and J 1 base short, with 12 bases between. In germline, CDR1 is MNHEY, CDR2 SMNVEV (reference sequence). In DNA form, the CDR3 reads TGTGCCAGCAGTTTATCGATGCAGCTAAAGAACACTGAAGCTTTCTTT. Protein product: CASSLSMQLKNTEAFF.

The gene calls are TRBV28 and TRBJ2-7, with D tentatively TRBD1 (6 bases). The CDR3 extends over 14 amino acids. Per germline, CDR1 MDHEN and CDR2 SYDVKM. The V and J ends lost 2 bases and 0 bases respectively, with 8 bases between them. The DNA of the CDR3 is TGTGCCAGCAGTTTAGGGACAATCTCCTACGAGCAGTACTTC. This encodes CASSLGTISYEQYF.

This clone showed up just a few times. V and J are TRBV19 and TRBJ1-2; D gene unclear. There are 15 residues in the CDR3. The germline V gene has CDR1 LNHDA and CDR2 SQIVND (reference sequence). V dropped 1 base and J dropped 4 bases, with 13 bases sitting between them. CDR3 residues: CASSIAEGPLYGYTF. The CDR3 DNA is TGTGCCAGTAGTATAGCGGAAGGCCCACTCTATGGCTACACCTTC. The variable domain in full, completed from reference TRBV19 and TRBJ1-2, reads DGGITQSPKYLFRKEGQNVTLSCEQNLNHDAMYWYRQDPGQGLRLIYYSQIVNDFQKGDIAEGYSVSREKKESFPLTVTSAQKNPTAFYLCASSIAEGPLYGYTFGSGTRLTVV.

This chain connects TRBV11-3 to TRBJ2-2, with D possibly being TRBD2 (6 bases). Germline V gene data show CDR1 as SGHNT and CDR2 as YENEEA. The germline V and J ends were trimmed by 3 bases and 3 bases, with 11 bases remaining between them. This CDR3 comprises 15 residues. DNA for the CDR3: TGTGCCAGCAGCTTGAGGAGGGCTGACACCGGGGAGCTGTTTTTT. Its translation is CASSLRRADTGELFF.

V and J are TRBV6-1 and TRBJ2-3; 10 nucleotides match TRBD2. The V segment lost 7 bases and the J segment 6 bases; nucleotides outside the gene matches: 7. Germline-derived CDR1 and CDR2 are MNHNS and SASEGT. This CDR3 region has 14 residues. Written as DNA, the CDR3 is TGTGCCAGCACTGAGCGGGAGGGCCGTGATACGCAGTATTTT. Encoded protein: CASTEREGRDTQYF.

This clone was counted only a few times. This chain connects TRBV19 to TRBJ1-2; D is perhaps TRBD1 (6 bases). This CDR3 comprises 13 residues. Trimming pared 7 bases from V and 8 bases from J, leaving 17 bases between. Germline CDR1 and CDR2: LNHDA and SQIVND (reference sequence). Here the CDR3 reads CASNPGTWGGYTF. CDR3 in DNA: TGTGCCAGTAACCCAGGGACATGGGGGGGCTACACCTTC.

This clone occurred once. In nucleotides, the CDR3 is TGTGCCAGCAGTTTAGGGATCAGGGCCCCGACCTACGAGCAGTACTTC. It translates to CASSLGIRAPTYEQYF. The rearrangement links TRBV28 to TRBJ2-7; D possibly corresponds to TRBD1 (5 bases). Germline CDR1 and CDR2: MDHEN and SYDVKM. The CDR3 runs 16 residues. Deletions cut 2 bases from V and 2 bases from J, with 16 bases between.

This clone was observed a handful of times. V gene TRBV6-4 combines with J gene TRBJ2-3; tentative D call: TRBD2 (6 bases). In germline, CDR1 is MRHNA, CDR2 SNTAGT. The CDR3 covers 14 residues. V shed 4 bases and J shed 0 bases, with 8 bases lying between them. CDR3 nucleotide sequence: TGTGCCAGCAGTGCCGGGACTAGCACAGATACGCAGTATTTT. This translates into CASSAGTSTDTQYF.

The genes are TRBV5-8 and TRBJ1-4; D unresolved. This CDR3 has 15 residues. Germline values: CDR1 SGHTS, CDR2 YDEGEE. V shed 0 bases and J shed 4 bases, with 10 bases lying between them. The CDR3 reads CASSLGMQSNEKLFF. CDR3 DNA sequence: TGTGCCAGCAGCTTGGGAATGCAGAGTAATGAAAAACTGTTTTTT.

The rearrangement uses TRBV2 and TRBJ2-5; TRBD2 matches at 7 bases. CDR1 and CDR2 from the germline V gene are SNHLY and FYNNEI. CDR3 size: 15 residues. The V gene end was trimmed by 2 bases and the J gene end by 4 bases; junction bases not matched to a gene: 7. This CDR3 is CASSETRGSGETQYF. In DNA, the CDR3 is TGTGCCAGCAGTGAAACTCGCGGGAGCGGAGAGACCCAGTACTTC.

The V call is TRBV30, the J call TRBJ2-1; perhaps TRBD2 as D (7 bases). The CDR3 is 12 amino acids. Germline-derived CDR1 and CDR2 are GTSNPN and SVGIG (reference sequence). V was clipped by 0 bases and J by 12 bases, with 12 bases between them. Here the CDR3 reads CAWSVSGGSQFF. The CDR3 DNA sequence: TGTGCCTGGAGTGTTTCGGGGGGCTCGCAGTTCTTC.

CDR3 region: CASSEGPSAYERQYF. The CDR3 region has the DNA TGTGCCAGCAGTGAGGGACCGAGCGCATACGAGCGGCAGTACTTC. The rearrangement uses TRBV2 and TRBJ2-7; D tentatively fits TRBD1 or TRBD2 (5 bases each). The CDR3 is made up of 15 amino acids. V shed 3 bases and J shed 9 bases, with 21 bases lying between them. CDR1 and CDR2 from the germline V gene are SNHLY and FYNNEI.

The chain is built from TRBV5-5 and TRBJ1-4, with D tentatively TRBD1 (6 bases). CDR3 length equals 15 residues. V lost 4 bases and J 3 bases, leaving 13 bases between the germline ends. Germline CDR1 SGHKS, CDR2 YYEKEE (reference sequence). CDR3: CASSHPQGSNEKLFF. Here the CDR3 DNA reads TGTGCCAGCAGCCACCCACAGGGTTCTAATGAAAAACTGTTTTTT.

The genes are TRBV5-1 and TRBJ1-1, with a weak D call TRBD1 (5 bases). CDR1 is SGHRS and CDR2 is YFSETQ in the germline V gene. CDR3 length equals 14 residues. Trimming removed 0 bases from V and 5 bases from J, with 11 bases in between. The CDR3 sequence is CASSLVQGGTEAFF. In DNA, the CDR3 is TGCGCCAGCAGCTTGGTTCAGGGTGGAACTGAAGCTTTCTTT. Full variable domain (remainder filled in from reference TRBV5-1 and TRBJ1-1): KAGVTQTPRYLIKTRGQQVTLSCSPISGHRSVSWYQQTPGQGLQFLFEYFSETQRNKGNFPGRFSGRQFSNSRSEMNVSTLELGDSALYLCASSLVQGGTEAFFGQGTRLTVV.

The genes are TRBV19 and TRBJ2-1; 9 nucleotides match TRBD2. The CDR3 is made up of 15 amino acids. V shed 9 bases and J 8 bases; nucleotides not matched to a gene: 14. Germline-derived CDR1 and CDR2 are LNHDA and SQIVND (reference sequence). Written as DNA, the CDR3 is TGTGCCAGCTTCCAACCCGGGACTAGCACTTATGAGCAGTTCTTC. This encodes CASFQPGTSTYEQFF.

The chain employs TRBV10-2 and TRBJ1-5, with 11 bases aligning to TRBD1. This CDR3 spans 14 amino acids. CDR1 is WSHSY, CDR2 SAAADI, per germline. Trimming at V came to 8 bases and at J to 3 bases, leaving 3 bases not matched to a gene. CDR3 amino acids: CASRTGGYNQPQHF. The CDR3 DNA reads as TGCGCCAGCCGGACAGGGGGCTACAATCAGCCCCAGCATTTT.

The chain carries TRBV19 and TRBJ2-1, with D unclear. The CDR3 has 14 amino acids. Trimming pared 5 bases from V and 10 bases from J, leaving 18 bases between. Germline V gene lookup returns CDR1 LNHDA and CDR2 SQIVND (reference sequence). Written as DNA, the CDR3 is TGTGCCAGTAGTGCTGTTCCCTTAGCAGGCGAGCAGTTCTTC. It specifies CASSAVPLAGEQFF. The full variable domain, in which reference TRBV19 and TRBJ2-1 provide the parts outside the CDR3, is DGGITQSPKYLFRKEGQNVTLSCEQNLNHDAMYWYRQDPGQGLRLIYYSQIVNDFQKGDIAEGYSVSREKKESFPLTVTSAQKNPTAFYLCASSAVPLAGEQFFGPGTRLTVL.

The chain links TRBV29-1 to TRBJ2-1; TRBD2 matches at 12 bases. This CDR3 spans 16 amino acids. Germline CDR1 is SQVTM and CDR2 is ANQGSEA. V shed 5 bases, J shed 1 base, and the junction held 6 bases outside the gene matches. CDR3 sequence reads: CSVSSGRASSYNEQFF. DNA of the CDR3: TGCAGCGTTTCTAGCGGGAGGGCCTCGTCCTACAATGAGCAGTTCTTC.

The chain joins TRBV30 to TRBJ1-5, with TRBD1 as a possible D gene (5 bases). Germline loops: CDR1 GTSNPN, CDR2 SVGIG (reference sequence). The germline V and J ends were trimmed by 0 bases and 2 bases, with 8 bases remaining between them. There are 14 residues in the CDR3. The CDR3 loop is CAWSVGRGNQPQHF. The DNA of the CDR3 is TGTGCCTGGAGTGTAGGCAGGGGCAATCAGCCCCAGCATTTT.

The rearrangement joins TRBV7-2 to TRBJ2-1; D may be TRBD1 (6 bases). Trimming removed 1 base at V and 8 bases at J, with 12 bases between. This CDR3 comprises 14 residues. Germline lookup yields CDR1 SGHTA and CDR2 FQGNSA. The chain's CDR3 is CASSLGTVSHEQFF. In DNA, the CDR3 is TGTGCCAGCAGCTTAGGGACAGTATCCCATGAGCAGTTCTTC.

J is TRBJ2-6 and V is TRBV10-3, with TRBD1 identical over 7 bases. J gave up 0 bases and V 8 bases, and 4 bases lay outside the gene matches. Germline assignment: CDR1 ENHRY and CDR2 SYGVKD. The CDR3 runs to 15 residues. CDR3 sequence reads: CAIWDSNSGANVLTF. CDR3 bases: TGTGCCATCTGGGACAGTAACTCTGGGGCCAACGTCCTGACTTTC.

The chain combines TRBV30 with TRBJ2-1; TRBD2 aligns across 11 bases. V dropped 6 bases and J dropped 4; count of bases not matched to a gene: 8. Per germline, CDR1 GTSNPN and CDR2 SVGIG (reference sequence). The CDR3 covers 15 residues. As DNA, the CDR3 is TGTGCCTGCCTCTCAGGGACTAGCGGATACAATGAGCAGTTCTTC. Translation gives CACLSGTSGYNEQFF.

This clone occurred a few times. The chain recombines TRBV5-1 with TRBJ1-1; D unclear. Trimming took 1 base from V and 6 from J, leaving 13 bases between them. This CDR3 is 14 amino acids long. Germline V gene sequence: CDR1 SGHRS, CDR2 YFSETQ. Here the CDR3 reads CASSLSGQLAEAFF. Here the CDR3 DNA reads TGCGCCAGCAGCTTGAGTGGGCAGTTGGCTGAAGCTTTCTTT.

In nucleotides, the CDR3 is TGTGCCAGCAGCTCCGCGGACAGGGGCCCAACCTTCTATGGCTACACCTTC. It encodes CASSSADRGPTFYGYTF. The chain uses TRBV7-9 and TRBJ1-2, with 9 nucleotides matching TRBD1. This CDR3 contains 17 residues. Trimming cost V 4 bases and J 4 bases; bases outside gene matches: 13. CDR1 is SEHNR, CDR2 FQNEAQ, per germline (reference sequence).